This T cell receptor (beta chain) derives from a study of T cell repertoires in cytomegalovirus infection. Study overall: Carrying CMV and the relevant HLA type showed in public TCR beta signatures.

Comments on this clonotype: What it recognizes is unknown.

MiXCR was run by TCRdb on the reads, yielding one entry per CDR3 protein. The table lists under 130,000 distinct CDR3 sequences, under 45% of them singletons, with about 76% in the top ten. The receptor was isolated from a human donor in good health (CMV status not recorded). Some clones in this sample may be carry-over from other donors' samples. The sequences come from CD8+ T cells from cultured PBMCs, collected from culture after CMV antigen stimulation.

Written as DNA, the CDR3 is TGTGCCAGCGACAGGACCACCGGGGAGCTGTTTTTT. This codes for CASDRTTGELFF. V gene TRBV2 combines with J gene TRBJ2-2; the D gene is possibly TRBD1 (6 bases). CDR1 and CDR2 (germline): SNHLY, FYNNEI. The CDR3 extends over 12 amino acids. Trimming removed 8 bases from V and 4 bases from J, with 8 bases in between.